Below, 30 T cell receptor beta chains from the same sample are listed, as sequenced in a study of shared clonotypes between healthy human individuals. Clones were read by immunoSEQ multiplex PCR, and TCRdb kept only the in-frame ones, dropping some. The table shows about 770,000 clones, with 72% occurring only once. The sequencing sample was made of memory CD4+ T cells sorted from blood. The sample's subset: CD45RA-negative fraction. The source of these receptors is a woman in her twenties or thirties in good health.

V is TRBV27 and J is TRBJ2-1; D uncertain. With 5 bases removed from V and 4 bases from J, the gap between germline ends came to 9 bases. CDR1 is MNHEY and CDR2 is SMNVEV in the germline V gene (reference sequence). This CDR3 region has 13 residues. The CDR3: CASSTVLYNEQFF. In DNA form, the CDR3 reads TGTGCCAGCAGTACAGTTCTATACAATGAGCAGTTCTTC.

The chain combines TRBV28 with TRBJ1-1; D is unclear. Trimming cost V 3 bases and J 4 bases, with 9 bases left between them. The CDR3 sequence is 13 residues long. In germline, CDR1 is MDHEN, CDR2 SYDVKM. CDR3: CASSFGRATEAFF. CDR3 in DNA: TGTGCCAGCAGTTTCGGACGGGCCACTGAAGCTTTCTTT.

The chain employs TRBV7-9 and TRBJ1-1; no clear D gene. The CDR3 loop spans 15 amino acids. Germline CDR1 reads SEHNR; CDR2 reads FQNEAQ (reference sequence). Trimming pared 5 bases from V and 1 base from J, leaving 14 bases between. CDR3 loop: CASSLQSGRNTEAFF. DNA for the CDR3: TGTGCCAGCAGCCTTCAGTCAGGACGGAACACTGAAGCTTTCTTT.

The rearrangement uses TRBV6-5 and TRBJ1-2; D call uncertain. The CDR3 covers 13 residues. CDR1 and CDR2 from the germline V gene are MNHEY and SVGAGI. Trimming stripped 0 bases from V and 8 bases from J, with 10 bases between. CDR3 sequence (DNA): TGTGCCAGCAGTTACTCTATGCAGAGAGGCTACACCTTC. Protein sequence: CASSYSMQRGYTF.

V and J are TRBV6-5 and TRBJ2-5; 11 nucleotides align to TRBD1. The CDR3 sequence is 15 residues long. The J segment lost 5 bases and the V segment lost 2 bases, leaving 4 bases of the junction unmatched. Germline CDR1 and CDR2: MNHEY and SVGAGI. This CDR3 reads CASSYPGTGGETQYF. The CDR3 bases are TGTGCCAGCAGTTACCCCGGGACAGGGGGTGAGACCCAGTACTTC.

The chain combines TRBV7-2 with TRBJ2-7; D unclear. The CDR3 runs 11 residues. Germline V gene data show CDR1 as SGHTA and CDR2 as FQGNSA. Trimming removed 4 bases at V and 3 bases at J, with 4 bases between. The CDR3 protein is CASSSIYEQYF. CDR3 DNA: TGTGCCAGCAGCTCAATCTACGAGCAGTACTTC.

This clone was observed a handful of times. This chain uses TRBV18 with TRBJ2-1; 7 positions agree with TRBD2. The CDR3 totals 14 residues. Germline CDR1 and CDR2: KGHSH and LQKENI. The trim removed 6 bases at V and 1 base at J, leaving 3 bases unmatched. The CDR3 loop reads CASSSGRSYNEQFF. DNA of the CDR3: TGTGCCAGCTCGTCCGGGAGGTCCTACAATGAGCAGTTCTTC.

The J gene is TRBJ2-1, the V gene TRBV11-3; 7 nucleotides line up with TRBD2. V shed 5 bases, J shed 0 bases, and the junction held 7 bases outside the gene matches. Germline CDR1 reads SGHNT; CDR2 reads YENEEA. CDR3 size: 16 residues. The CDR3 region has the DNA TGTGCCAGCAGCCTGGGAGGGACTGACTCCTACAATGAGCAGTTCTTC. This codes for CASSLGGTDSYNEQFF.

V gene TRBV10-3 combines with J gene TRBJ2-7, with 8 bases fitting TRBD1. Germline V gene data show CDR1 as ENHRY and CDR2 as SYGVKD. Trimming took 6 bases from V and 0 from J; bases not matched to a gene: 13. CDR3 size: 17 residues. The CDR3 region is CAISPITGGRASYEQYF. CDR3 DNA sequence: TGTGCCATCAGCCCGATTACAGGGGGGAGAGCCTCCTACGAGCAGTACTTC.

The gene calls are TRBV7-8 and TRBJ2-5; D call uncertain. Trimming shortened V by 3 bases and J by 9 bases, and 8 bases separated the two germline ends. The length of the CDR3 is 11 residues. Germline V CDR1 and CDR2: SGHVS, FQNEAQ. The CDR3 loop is CASSLAQAQYF. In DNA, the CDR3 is TGTGCCAGCAGCTTGGCCCAGGCCCAGTACTTC.

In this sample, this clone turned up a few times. The CDR3 sequence: CASSPRSGGSTDTQYF. For the CDR3, the DNA is TGTGCCAGCAGCCCCCGCTCAGGGGGGAGCACAGATACGCAGTATTTT. The chain combines TRBV5-4 with TRBJ2-3; perhaps TRBD1 as D (7 bases). This CDR3 has 16 residues. The germline V gene encodes CDR1 SGHNT and CDR2 YYREEE (reference sequence). The V end lost 4 bases, the J end lost 0 bases, and 15 bases lay between the germline ends.

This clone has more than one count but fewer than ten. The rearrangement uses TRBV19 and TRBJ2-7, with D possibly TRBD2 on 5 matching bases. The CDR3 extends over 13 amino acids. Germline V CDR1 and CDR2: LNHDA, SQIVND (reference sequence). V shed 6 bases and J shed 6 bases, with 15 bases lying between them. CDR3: CASRRDGNGEQYF. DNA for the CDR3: TGTGCCAGTAGGCGTGACGGGAACGGCGAGCAGTACTTC.

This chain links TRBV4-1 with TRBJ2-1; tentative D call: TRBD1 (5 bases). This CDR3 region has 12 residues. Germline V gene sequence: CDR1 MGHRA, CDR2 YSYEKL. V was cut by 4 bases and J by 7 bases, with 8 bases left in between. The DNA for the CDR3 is TGCGCCAGCAGCCTCAGGGATAATGAGCAGTTCTTC. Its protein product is CASSLRDNEQFF.

In nucleotides, the CDR3 is TGTGCCAGCAGCCTACAGGAAACCGGGACAGTTCTCTTAGCCAAAAACATTCAGTACTTC. Translated: CASSLQETGTVLLAKNIQYF. V is TRBV7-3 and J is TRBJ2-4; the match to TRBD1 covers 7 bases. CDR1 and CDR2 (germline): SGHTA, FQGTGA. The CDR3 spans 20 residues. V trimming: 5 bases; J trimming: 0 bases; junction bases outside the gene matches: 19.

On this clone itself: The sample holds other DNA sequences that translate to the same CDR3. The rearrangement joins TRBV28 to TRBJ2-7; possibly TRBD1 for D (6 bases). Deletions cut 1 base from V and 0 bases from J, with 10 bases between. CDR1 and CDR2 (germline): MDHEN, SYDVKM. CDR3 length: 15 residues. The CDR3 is CASSLSGQLSYEQYF. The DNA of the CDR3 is TGTGCCAGCAGTTTATCAGGACAGCTCTCCTACGAGCAGTACTTC.

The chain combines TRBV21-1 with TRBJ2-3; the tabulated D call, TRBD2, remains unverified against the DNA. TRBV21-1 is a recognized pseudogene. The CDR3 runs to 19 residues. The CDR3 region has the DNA TGTGCCAGCAGCAATCGAGACGGGGGGATTCCCCTGGAATCAGATACGCAGTATTTT. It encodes CASSNRDGGIPLESDTQYF.

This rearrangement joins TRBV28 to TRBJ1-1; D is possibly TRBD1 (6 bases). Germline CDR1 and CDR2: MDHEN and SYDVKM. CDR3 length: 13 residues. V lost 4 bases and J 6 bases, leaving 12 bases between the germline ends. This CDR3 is CASSSTGPPEAFF. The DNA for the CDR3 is TGTGCCAGCAGTTCGACAGGTCCACCTGAAGCTTTCTTT.

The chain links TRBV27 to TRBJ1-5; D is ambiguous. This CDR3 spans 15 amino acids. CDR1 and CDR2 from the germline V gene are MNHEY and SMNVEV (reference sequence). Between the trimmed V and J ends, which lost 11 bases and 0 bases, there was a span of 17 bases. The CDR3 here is CAGLGPGDSNQPQHF. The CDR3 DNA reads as TGTGCCGGCCTAGGCCCAGGCGATAGCAATCAGCCCCAGCATTTT.

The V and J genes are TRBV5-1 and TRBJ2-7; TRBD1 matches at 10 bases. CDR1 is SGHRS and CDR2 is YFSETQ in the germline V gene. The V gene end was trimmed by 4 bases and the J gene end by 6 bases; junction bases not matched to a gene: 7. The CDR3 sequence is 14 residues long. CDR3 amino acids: CASSRQGALGEQYF. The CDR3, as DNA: TGCGCCAGCAGCCGACAGGGGGCGCTTGGCGAGCAGTACTTC.

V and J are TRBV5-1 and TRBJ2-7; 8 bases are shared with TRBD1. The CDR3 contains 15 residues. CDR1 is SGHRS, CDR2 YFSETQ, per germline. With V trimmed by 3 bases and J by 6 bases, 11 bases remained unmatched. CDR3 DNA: TGCGCCAGCAGCTCCAACCGGGACAGGAGGACCGAGCAGTACTTC. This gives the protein CASSSNRDRRTEQYF.

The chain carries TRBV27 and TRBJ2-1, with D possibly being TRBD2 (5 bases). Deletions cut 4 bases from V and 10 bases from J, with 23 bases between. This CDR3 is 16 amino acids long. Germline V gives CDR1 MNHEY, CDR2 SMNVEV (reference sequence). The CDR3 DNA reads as TGTGCCAGCAGTTCCCCACTCCGGGATTCAGCACGGGAGCAGTTCTTC. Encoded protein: CASSSPLRDSAREQFF.

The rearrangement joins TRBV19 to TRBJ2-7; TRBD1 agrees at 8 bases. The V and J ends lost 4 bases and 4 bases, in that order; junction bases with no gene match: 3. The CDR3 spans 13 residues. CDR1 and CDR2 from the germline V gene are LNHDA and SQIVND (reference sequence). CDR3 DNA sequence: TGTGCCAGTAGTACCCGGACAGGGTACGAGCAGTACTTC. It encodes CASSTRTGYEQYF.

CDR3 bases: TGTGCCAGCAGCCCTCCCAATAGCAGGGAAGCTTTCTTT. Translating it yields CASSPPNSREAFF. The gene calls are TRBV14 and TRBJ1-1; no definite D call. The germline CDR1 and CDR2 sequences are SGHDN and FVKESK. The CDR3 contains 13 residues. V was clipped by 4 bases and J by 8 bases, with 14 bases between them. Full variable domain (missing parts from reference TRBV14 and TRBJ1-1): EAGVTQFPSHSVIEKGQTVTLRCDPISGHDNLYWYRRVMGKEIKFLLHFVKESKQDESGMPNNRFLAERTGGTYSTLKVQPAELEDSGVYFCASSPPNSREAFFGQGTRLTVV.

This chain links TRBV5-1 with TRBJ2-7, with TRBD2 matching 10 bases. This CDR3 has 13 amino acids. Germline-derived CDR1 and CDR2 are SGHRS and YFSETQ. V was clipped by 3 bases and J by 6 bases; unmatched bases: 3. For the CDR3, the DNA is TGCGCCAGCAGCTCTAGCGGGAGTTTCGAGCAGTACTTC. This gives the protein CASSSSGSFEQYF.

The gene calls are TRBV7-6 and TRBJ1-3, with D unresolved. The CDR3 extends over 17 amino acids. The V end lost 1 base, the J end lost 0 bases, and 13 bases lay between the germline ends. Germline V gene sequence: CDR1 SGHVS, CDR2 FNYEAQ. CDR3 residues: CASSLGAPSSSGNTIYF. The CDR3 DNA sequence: TGTGCCAGCAGCTTAGGAGCGCCAAGCTCCTCTGGAAACACCATATATTTT. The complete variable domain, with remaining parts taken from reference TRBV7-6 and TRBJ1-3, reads GAGVSQSPRYKVTKRGQDVALRCDPISGHVSLYWYRQALGQGPEFLTYFNYEAQQDKSGLPNDRFSAERPEGSISTLTIQRTEQRDSAMYRCASSLGAPSSSGNTIYFGEGSWLTVV.

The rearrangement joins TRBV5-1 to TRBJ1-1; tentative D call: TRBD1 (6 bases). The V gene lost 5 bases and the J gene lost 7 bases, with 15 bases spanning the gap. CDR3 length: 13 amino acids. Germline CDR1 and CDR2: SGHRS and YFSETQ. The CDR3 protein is CASRQTGGGEAFF. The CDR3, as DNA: TGCGCCAGCAGGCAGACAGGAGGCGGTGAAGCTTTCTTT.

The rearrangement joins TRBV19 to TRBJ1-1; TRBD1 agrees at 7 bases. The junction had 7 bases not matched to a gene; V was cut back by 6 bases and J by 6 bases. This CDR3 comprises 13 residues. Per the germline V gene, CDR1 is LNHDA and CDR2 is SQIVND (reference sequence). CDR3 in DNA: TGTGCCAGTAGGATGGGACAGCCACCTGAAGCTTTCTTT. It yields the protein CASRMGQPPEAFF.

This CDR3 is CASSLQHFIAGGLIYEQYF. The CDR3 region has the DNA TGTGCCAGCAGCCTCCAACACTTCATAGCGGGAGGGCTTATTTACGAGCAGTACTTC. The rearrangement joins TRBV7-6 to TRBJ2-7; 11 bases match TRBD2. CDR1 and CDR2 from the germline V gene are SGHVS and FNYEAQ. V was pared by 5 bases and J by 4 bases, with 19 bases of the junction left unmatched. This CDR3 has 19 amino acids.

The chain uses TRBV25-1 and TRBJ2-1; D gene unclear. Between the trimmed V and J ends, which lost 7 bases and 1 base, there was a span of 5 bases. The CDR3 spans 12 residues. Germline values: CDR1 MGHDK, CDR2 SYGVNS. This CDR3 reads CASKGSYNEQFF. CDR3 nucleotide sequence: TGTGCCAGCAAGGGTTCCTACAATGAGCAGTTCTTC.

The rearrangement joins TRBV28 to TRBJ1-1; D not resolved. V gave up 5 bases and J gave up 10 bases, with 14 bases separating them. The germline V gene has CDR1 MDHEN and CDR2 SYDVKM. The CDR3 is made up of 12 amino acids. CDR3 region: CASSQGRKRAFF. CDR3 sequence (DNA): TGTGCCAGCAGTCAAGGACGGAAACGAGCTTTCTTT.